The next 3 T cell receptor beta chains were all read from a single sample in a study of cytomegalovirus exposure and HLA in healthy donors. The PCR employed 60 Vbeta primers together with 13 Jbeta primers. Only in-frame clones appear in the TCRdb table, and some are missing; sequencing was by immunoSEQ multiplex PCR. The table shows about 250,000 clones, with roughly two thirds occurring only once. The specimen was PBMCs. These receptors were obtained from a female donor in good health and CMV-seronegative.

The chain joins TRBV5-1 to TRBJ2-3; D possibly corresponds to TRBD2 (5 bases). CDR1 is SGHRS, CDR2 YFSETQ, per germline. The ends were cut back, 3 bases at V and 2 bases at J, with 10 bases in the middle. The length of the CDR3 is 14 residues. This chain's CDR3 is CASSSGEFTDTQYF. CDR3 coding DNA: TGCGCCAGCAGCTCCGGGGAGTTCACAGATACGCAGTATTTT. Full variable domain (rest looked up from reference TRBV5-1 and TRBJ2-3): KAGVTQTPRYLIKTRGQQVTLSCSPISGHRSVSWYQQTPGQGLQFLFEYFSETQRNKGNFPGRFSGRQFSNSRSEMNVSTLELGDSALYLCASSSGEFTDTQYFGPGTRLTVL.

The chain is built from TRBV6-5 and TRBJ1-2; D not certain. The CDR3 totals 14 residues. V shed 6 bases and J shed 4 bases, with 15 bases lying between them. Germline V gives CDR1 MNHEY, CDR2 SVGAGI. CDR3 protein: CASSLFRGVYGYTF. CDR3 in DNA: TGTGCCAGCAGCCTGTTCCGGGGTGTCTATGGCTACACCTTC.

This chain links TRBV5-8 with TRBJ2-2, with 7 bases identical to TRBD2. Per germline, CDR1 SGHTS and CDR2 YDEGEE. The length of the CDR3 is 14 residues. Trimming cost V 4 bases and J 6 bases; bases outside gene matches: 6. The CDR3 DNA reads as TGTGCCAGCAGCCCCCGGACTAGGGCCGGGGAGCTGTTTTTT. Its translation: CASSPRTRAGELFF.